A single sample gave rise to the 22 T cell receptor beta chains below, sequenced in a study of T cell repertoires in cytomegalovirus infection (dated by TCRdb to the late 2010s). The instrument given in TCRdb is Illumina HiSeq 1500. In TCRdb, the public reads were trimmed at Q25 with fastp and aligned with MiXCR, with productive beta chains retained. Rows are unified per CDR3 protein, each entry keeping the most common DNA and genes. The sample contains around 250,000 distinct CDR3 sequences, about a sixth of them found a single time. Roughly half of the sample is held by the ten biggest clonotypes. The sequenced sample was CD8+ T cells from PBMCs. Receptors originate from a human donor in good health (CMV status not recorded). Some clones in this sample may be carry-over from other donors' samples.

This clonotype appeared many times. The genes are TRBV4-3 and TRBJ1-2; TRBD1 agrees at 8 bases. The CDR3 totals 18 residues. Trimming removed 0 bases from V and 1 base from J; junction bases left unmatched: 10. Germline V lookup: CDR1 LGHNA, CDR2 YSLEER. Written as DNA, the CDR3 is TGCGCCAGCAGCCAAGAGTGGAGGACAGGGAGATTTAACTATGGCTACACCTTC. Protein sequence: CASSQEWRTGRFNYGYTF.

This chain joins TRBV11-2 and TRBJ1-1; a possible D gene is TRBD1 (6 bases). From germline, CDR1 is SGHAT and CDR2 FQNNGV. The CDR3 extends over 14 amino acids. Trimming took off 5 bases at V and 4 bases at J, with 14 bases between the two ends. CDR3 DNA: TGTGCCAGCAGCCCACAGGGTTTGGGCACTGAAGCTTTCTTT. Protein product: CASSPQGLGTEAFF. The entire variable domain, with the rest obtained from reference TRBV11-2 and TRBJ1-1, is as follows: EAGVAQSPRYKIIEKRQSVAFWCNPISGHATLYWYQQILGQGPKLLIQFQNNGVVDDSQLPKDRFSAERLKGVDSTLKIQPAKLEDSAVYLCASSPQGLGTEAFFGQGTRLTVV.

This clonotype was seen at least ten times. Written as DNA, the CDR3 is TGTGCCAGCAGCACGGACATTTCTTCTTCATCGCCCCTCCACTTT. Its protein product is CASSTDISSSSPLHF. The genes are TRBV7-9 and TRBJ1-6, with a tentative D call TRBD1 (5 bases). Trimming cost V 5 bases and J 13 bases, with 21 bases left between them. Per the germline V gene, CDR1 is SEHNR and CDR2 is FQNEAQ (reference sequence). This CDR3 comprises 15 residues.

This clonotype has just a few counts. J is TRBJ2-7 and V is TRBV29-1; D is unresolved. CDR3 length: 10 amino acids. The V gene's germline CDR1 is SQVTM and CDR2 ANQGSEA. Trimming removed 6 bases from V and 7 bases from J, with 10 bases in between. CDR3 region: CSVEYGEQYF. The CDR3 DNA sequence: TGCAGCGTGGAATACGGGGAGCAGTACTTC.

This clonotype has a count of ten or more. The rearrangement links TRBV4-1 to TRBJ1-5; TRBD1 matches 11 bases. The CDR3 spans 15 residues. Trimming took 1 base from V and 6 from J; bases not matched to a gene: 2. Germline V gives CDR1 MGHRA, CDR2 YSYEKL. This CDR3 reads CASSQGGQGVQPQHF. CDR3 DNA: TGCGCCAGCAGCCAAGGGGGACAGGGGGTTCAGCCCCAGCATTTT.

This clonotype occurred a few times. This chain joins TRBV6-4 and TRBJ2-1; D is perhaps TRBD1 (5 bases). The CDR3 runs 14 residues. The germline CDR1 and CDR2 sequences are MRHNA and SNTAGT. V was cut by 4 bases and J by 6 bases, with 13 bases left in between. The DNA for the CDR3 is TGTGCCAGCAGTGTGGGGCCTGGTTCCAATGAGCAGTTCTTC. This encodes CASSVGPGSNEQFF.

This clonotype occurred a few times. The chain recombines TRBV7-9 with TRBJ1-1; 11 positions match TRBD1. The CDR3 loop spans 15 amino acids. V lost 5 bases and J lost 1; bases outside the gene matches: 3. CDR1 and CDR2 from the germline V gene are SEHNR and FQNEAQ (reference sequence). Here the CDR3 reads CASSPDRGPNTEAFF. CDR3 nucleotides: TGTGCCAGCAGCCCGGACAGGGGGCCGAACACTGAAGCTTTCTTT.

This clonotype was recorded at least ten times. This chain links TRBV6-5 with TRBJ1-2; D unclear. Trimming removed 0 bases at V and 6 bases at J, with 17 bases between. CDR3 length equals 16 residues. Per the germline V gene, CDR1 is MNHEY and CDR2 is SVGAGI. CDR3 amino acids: CASSYSIWVGTDGYTF. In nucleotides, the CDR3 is TGTGCCAGCAGTTACTCGATCTGGGTAGGAACTGATGGCTACACCTTC.

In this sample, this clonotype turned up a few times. The CDR3 region has the DNA TGTGCCAGCAGTCCGCAAAAAGCAGACAGGCCCTACGAGCAGTACTTC. Protein product: CASSPQKADRPYEQYF. This chain joins TRBV12-3 or TRBV12-4 and TRBJ2-7; D is possibly TRBD1 (6 bases). The CDR3 runs to 16 residues. V was pared by 5 bases and J by 2 bases, with 19 bases between.

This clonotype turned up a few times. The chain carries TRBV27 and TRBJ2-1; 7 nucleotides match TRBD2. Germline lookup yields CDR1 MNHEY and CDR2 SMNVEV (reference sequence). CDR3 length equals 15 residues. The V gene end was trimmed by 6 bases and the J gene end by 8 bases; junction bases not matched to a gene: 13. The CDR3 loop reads CASSPIREDVDEQFF. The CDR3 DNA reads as TGTGCCAGCAGCCCAATCCGGGAGGACGTCGATGAGCAGTTCTTC.

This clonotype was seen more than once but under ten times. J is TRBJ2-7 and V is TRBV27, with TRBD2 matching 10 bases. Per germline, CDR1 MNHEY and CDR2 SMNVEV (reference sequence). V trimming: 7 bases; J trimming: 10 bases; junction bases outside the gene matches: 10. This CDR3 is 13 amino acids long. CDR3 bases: TGTGCCAGCATCTCCCCCAGCGGGGGGGAACAGTACTTC. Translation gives CASISPSGGEQYF.

The CDR3 coding sequence is TGTGCCAGCAGTATAGCGGGGGGACGCCAAGAGACCCAGTACTTC. Amino acid sequence: CASSIAGGRQETQYF. The V gene is TRBV28, the J gene TRBJ2-5; TRBD2 aligns across 10 bases. Trimming cost V 5 bases and J 1 base; bases outside gene matches: 4. The V gene's germline CDR1 is MDHEN and CDR2 SYDVKM. The CDR3 is 15 residues long.

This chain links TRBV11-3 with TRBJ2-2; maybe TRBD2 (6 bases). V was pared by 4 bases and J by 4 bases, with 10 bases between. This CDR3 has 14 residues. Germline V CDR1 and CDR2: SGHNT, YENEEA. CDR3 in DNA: TGTGCCAGCAGCTCCCGGGGGATCACCGGGGAGCTGTTTTTT. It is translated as CASSSRGITGELFF.

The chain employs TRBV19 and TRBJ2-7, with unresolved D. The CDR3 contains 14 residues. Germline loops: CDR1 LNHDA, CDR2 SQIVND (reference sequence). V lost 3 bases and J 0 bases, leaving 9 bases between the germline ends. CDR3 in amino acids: CASSIRASSYEQYF. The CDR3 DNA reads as TGTGCCAGTAGTATTCGGGCGAGCTCCTACGAGCAGTACTTC.

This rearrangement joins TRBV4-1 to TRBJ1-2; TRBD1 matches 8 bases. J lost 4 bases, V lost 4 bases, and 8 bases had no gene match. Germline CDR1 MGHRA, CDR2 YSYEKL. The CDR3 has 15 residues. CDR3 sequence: CASSRTDREIYGYTF. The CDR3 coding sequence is TGCGCCAGCAGCCGAACGGACAGGGAGATCTATGGCTACACCTTC.

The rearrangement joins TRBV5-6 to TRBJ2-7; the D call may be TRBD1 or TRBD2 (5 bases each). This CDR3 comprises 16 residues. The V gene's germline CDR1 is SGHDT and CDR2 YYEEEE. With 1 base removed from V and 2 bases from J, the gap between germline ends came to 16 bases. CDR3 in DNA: TGTGCCAGCAGCTTGATGGGGGATTTCATGACCTACGAGCAGTACTTC. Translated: CASSLMGDFMTYEQYF. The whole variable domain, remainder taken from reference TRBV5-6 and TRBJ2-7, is DAGVTQSPTHLIKTRGQQVTLRCSPKSGHDTVSWYQQALGQGPQFIFQYYEEEERQRGNFPDRFSGHQFPNYSSELNVNALLLGDSALYLCASSLMGDFMTYEQYFGPGTRLTVT.

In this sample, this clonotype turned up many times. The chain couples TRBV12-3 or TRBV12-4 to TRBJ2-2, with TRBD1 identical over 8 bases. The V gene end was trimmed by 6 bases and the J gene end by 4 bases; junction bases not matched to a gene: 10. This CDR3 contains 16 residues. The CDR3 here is CASRPDRGGGTGELFF. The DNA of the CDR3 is TGTGCCAGCAGACCAGACAGGGGAGGTGGCACCGGGGAGCTGTTTTTT.

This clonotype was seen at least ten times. The CDR3 nucleotides read TGTGCCAGCAGCTTGGCGGATGGGGGGCTGGGGAAACTGTTTTTT. Translating gives CASSLADGGLGKLFF. The V gene is TRBV7-9, the J gene TRBJ1-4; D might be TRBD1 (6 bases). Between the trimmed V and J ends, which lost 3 bases and 11 bases, there was a span of 19 bases. From germline, CDR1 is SEHNR and CDR2 FQNEAQ (reference sequence). The CDR3 is 15 residues long.

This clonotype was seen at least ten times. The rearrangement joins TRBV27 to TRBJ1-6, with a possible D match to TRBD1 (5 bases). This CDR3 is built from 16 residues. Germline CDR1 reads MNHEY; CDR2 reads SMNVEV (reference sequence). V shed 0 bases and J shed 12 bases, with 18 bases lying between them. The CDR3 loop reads CASSLSAGTTKEPLHF. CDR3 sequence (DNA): TGTGCCAGCAGTTTATCGGCCGGGACCACCAAGGAACCCCTCCACTTT.

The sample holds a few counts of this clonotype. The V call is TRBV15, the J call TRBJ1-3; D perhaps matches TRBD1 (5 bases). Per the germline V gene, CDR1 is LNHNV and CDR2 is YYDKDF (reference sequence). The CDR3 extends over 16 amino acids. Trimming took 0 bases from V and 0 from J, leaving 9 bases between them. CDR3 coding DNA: TGTGCCACCAGCAGAGATAGGAGGGGCTCTGGAAACACCATATATTTT. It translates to CATSRDRRGSGNTIYF. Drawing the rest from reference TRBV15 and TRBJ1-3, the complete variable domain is DAMVIQNPRYQVTQFGKPVTLSCSQTLNHNVMYWYQQKSSQAPKLLFHYYDKDFNNEADTPDNFQSRRPNTSFCFLDIRSPGLGDTAMYLCATSRDRRGSGNTIYFGEGSWLTVV.

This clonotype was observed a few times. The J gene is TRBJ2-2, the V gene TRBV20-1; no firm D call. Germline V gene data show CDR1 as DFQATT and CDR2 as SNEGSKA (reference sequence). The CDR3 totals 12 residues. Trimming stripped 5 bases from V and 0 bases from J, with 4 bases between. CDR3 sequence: CSAWTNTGELFF. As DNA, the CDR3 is TGCAGTGCTTGGACGAACACCGGGGAGCTGTTTTTT.

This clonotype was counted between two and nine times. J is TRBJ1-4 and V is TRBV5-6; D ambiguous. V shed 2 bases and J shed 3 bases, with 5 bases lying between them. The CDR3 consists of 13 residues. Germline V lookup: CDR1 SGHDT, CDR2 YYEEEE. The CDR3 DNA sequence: TGTGCCAGCAGCTTTCGGCCTAATGAAAAACTGTTTTTT. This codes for CASSFRPNEKLFF.